The present TCR beta chain was sequenced within a study of long-term antiretroviral therapy in people with HIV. Study summary: Sampling started about a decade before the 2015 immediate-ART recommendation.

Germline CDR1 LNHNV, CDR2 YYDKDF (reference sequence). The CDR3 loop spans 15 amino acids. V trimming: 5 bases; J trimming: 9 bases; junction bases outside the gene matches: 9. This clone was seen a few times. They ran version v3.0 of the immunoSEQ assay at survey level. A per-sample goal of about 40,000-55,000 T-cell genomes was targeted by sequencing. The assay was immunoSEQ multiplex PCR, and TCRdb's table has in-frame clones only and misses some. Of tens of thousands of clones listed, 70% to 85% are singletons. The TCR originated in a man aged 25 to 45 with HIV. J is TRBJ1-6 and V is TRBV15, with 8 bases fitting TRBD1. Sample: unsorted PBMCs, taken 0.7 years before starting antiretroviral therapy. CDR3 residues: CATSRLGQGLSPLHF. Here the CDR3 DNA reads TGTGCCACCAGCCGTCTTGGACAGGGCCTTTCACCCCTCCACTTT.